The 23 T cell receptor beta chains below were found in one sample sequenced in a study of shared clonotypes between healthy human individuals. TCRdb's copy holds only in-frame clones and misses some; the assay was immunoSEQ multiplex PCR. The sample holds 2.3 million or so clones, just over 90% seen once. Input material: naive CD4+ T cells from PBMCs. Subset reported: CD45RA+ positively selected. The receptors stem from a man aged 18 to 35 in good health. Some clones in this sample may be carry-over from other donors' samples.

CDR3 in amino acids: CASSETIEQYF. The CDR3 DNA is TGTGCCAGCAGTGAGACAATTGAGCAGTACTTC. V is TRBV28 and J is TRBJ2-7; the D is unclear. V lost 5 bases and J 7 bases, leaving 9 bases between the germline ends. CDR1 is MDHEN, CDR2 SYDVKM, per germline. This CDR3 has 11 residues.

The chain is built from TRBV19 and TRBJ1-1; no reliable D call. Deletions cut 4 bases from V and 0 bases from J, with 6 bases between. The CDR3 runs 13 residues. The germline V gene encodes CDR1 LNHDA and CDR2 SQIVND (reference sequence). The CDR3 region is CASSTGVNTEAFF. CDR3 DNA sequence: TGTGCCAGTAGTACCGGAGTGAACACTGAAGCTTTCTTT.

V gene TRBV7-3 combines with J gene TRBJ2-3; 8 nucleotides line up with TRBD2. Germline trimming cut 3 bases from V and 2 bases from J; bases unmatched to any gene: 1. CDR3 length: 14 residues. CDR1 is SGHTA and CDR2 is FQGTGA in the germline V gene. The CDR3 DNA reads TGTGCCAGCAGCTTTAGCGGGACCACAGATACGCAGTATTTT. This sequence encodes CASSFSGTTDTQYF.

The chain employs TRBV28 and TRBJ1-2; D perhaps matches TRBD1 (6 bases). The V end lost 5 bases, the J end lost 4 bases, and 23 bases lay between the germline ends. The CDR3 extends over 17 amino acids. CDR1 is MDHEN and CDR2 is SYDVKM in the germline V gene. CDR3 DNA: TGTGCCAGCAGTCTGGCCGGGGAGGGGGGCGTCGGCTATGGCTACACCTTC. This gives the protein CASSLAGEGGVGYGYTF.

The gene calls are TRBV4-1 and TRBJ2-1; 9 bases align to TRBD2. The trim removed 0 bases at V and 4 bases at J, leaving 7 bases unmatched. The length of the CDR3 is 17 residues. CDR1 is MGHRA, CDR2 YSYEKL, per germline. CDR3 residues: CASSQDPGTSLYNEQFF. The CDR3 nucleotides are TGCGCCAGCAGCCAAGATCCCGGGACTAGCCTATACAATGAGCAGTTCTTC.

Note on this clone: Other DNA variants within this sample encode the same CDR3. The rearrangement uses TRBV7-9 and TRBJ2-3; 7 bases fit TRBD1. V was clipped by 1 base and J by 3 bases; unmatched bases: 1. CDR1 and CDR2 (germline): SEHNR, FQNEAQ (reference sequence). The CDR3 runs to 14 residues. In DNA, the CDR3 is TGTGCCAGCAGCTTAGTACAGGGGACAGATACGCAGTATTTT. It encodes CASSLVQGTDTQYF.

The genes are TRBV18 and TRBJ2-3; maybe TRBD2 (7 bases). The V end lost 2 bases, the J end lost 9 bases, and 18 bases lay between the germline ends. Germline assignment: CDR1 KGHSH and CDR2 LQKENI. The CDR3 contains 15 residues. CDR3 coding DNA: TGTGCCAGCTCACCAGCGGGAGTCCAGGGGAGGACGCAGTATTTT. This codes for CASSPAGVQGRTQYF.

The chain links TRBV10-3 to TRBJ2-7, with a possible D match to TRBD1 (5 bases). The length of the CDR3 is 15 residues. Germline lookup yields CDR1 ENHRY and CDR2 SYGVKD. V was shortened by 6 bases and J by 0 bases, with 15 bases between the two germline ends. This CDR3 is CAISATAISSYEQYF. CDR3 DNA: TGTGCCATCAGCGCGACAGCTATATCCTCCTACGAGCAGTACTTC.

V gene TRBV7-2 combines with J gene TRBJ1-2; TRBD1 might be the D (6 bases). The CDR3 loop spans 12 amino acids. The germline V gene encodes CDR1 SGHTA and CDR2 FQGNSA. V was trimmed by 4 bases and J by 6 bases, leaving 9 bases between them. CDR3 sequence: CASSSTGHGYTF. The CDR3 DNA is TGTGCCAGCAGCTCTACAGGGCATGGCTACACCTTC.

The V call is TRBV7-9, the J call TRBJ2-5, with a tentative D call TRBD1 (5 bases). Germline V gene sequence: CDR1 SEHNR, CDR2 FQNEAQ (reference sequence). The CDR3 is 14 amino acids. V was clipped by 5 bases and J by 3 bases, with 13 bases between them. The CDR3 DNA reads TGTGCCAGCAGCGCCCACCAGGGAAAAGAGACCCAGTACTTC. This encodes CASSAHQGKETQYF.

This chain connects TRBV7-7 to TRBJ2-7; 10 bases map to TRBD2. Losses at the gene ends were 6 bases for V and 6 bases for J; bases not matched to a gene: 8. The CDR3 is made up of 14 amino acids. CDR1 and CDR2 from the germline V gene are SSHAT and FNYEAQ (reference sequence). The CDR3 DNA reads TGTGCCAGCAGTCCAAGCGGGAGGGTGGGCGAGCAGTACTTC. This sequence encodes CASSPSGRVGEQYF.

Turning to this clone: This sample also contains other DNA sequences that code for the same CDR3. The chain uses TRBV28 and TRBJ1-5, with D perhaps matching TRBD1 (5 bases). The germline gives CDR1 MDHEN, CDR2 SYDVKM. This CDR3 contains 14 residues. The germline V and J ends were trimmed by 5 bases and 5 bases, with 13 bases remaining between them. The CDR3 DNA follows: TGTGCCAGCAGTCTGCAGGGAGGCGATCAGCCCCAGCATTTT. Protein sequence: CASSLQGGDQPQHF.

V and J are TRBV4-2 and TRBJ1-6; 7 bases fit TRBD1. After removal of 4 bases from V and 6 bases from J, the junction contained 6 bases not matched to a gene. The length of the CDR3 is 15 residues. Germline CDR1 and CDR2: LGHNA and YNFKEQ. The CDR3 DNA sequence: TGTGCCAGCAGCCCGGACAGGACTGCTAATTCACCCCTCCACTTT. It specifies CASSPDRTANSPLHF.

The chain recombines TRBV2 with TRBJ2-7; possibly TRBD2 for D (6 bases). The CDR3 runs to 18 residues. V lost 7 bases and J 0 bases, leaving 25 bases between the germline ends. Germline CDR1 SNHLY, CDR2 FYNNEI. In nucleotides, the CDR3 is TGTGCCAGCACTGGGGCGGGATTGCACGCCTTCAGCTCCTACGAGCAGTACTTC. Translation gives CASTGAGLHAFSSYEQYF.

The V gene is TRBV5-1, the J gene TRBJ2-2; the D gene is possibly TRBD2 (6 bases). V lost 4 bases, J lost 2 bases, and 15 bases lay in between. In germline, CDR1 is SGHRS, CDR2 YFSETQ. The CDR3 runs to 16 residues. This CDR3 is CASSAQARGNTGELFF. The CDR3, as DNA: TGCGCCAGCAGCGCCCAGGCGCGGGGTAACACCGGGGAGCTGTTTTTT. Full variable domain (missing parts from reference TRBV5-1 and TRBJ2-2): KAGVTQTPRYLIKTRGQQVTLSCSPISGHRSVSWYQQTPGQGLQFLFEYFSETQRNKGNFPGRFSGRQFSNSRSEMNVSTLELGDSALYLCASSAQARGNTGELFFGEGSRLTVL.

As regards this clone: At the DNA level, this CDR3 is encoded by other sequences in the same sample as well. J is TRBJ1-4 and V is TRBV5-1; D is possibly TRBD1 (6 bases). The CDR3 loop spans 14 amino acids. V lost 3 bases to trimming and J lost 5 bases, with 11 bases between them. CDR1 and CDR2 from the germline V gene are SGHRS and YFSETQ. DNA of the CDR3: TGCGCCAGCAGCTCCACAGGGTCAAATGAAAAACTGTTTTTT. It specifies CASSSTGSNEKLFF.

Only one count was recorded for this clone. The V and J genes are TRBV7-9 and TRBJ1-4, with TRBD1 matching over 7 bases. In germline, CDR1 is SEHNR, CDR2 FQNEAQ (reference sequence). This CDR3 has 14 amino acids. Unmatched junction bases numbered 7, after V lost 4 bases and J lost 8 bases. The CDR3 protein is CASSSGTEAEKLFF. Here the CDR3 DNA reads TGTGCCAGCAGCTCCGGGACAGAGGCGGAAAAACTGTTTTTT. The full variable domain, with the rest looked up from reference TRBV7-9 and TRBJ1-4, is DTGVSQNPRHKITKRGQNVTFRCDPISEHNRLYWYRQTLGQGPEFLTYFQNEAQLEKSRLLSDRFSAERPKGSFSTLEIQRTEQGDSAMYLCASSSGTEAEKLFFGSGTQLSVL.

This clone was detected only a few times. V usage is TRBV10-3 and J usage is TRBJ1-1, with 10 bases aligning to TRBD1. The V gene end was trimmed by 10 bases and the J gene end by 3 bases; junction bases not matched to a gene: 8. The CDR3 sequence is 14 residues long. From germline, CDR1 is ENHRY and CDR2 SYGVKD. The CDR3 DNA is TGTGCCACAGCCAGGGACAGGGGAGACACTGAAGCTTTCTTT. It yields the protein CATARDRGDTEAFF.

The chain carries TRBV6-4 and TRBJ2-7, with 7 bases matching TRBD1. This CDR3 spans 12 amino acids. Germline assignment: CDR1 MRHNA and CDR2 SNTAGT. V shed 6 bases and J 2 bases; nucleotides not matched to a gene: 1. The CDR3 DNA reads TGTGCCAGCAGCGGGACAGCCTACGAGCAGTACTTC. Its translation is CASSGTAYEQYF.

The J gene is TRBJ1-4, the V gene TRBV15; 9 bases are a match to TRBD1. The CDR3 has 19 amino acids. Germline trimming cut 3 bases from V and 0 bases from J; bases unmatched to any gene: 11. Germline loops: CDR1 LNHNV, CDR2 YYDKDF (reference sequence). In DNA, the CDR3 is TGTGCCACCAGCAGTACAGGGGGCTGGGGGGCAGCAACTAATGAAAAACTGTTTTTT. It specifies CATSSTGGWGAATNEKLFF.

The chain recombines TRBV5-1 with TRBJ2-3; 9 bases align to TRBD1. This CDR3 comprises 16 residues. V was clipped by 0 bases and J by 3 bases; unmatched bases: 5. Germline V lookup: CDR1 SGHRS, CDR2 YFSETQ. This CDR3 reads CASSLAGQGETDTQYF. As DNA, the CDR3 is TGCGCCAGCAGCTTGGCGGGACAGGGAGAAACAGATACGCAGTATTTT.

CDR3 protein: CASSPGGFSNYGYTF. CDR3 sequence (DNA): TGTGCCAGCAGTCCAGGGGGCTTCTCTAACTATGGCTACACCTTC. The chain couples TRBV6-5 to TRBJ1-2; TRBD1 agrees at 8 bases. Germline V gene sequence: CDR1 MNHEY, CDR2 SVGAGI. Unmatched junction bases numbered 5, after V lost 5 bases and J lost 0 bases. The CDR3 sequence is 15 residues long.

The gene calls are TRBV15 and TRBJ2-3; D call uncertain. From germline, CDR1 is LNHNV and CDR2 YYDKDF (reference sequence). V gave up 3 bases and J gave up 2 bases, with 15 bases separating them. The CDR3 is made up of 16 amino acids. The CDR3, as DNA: TGTGCCACCAGCAGTATGAAGGGTAGGGACACAGATACGCAGTATTTT. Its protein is CATSSMKGRDTDTQYF.